This T cell receptor (beta chain) emerged from a study of blood T cell repertoires in COVID-19. TCRdb's table, derived via immunoSEQ multiplex PCR, lists solely in-frame clones and lacks some. The table includes fewer than 350,000 clones, 85% detected once. The CDR3 runs 16 residues. Unmatched junction bases numbered 12, after V lost 9 bases and J lost 0 bases. Germline assignment: CDR1 MNHEY and CDR2 SMNVEV (reference sequence). Assignment of participants to cohorts was predicated upon participant-reported clinical history. The chain has TRBV27 and TRBJ1-1; 8 bases align to TRBD1. The clonotype originates from a woman under 40 who had been exposed to COVID-19. Sequencing used PBMCs or T cells enriched from blood (not recorded which). CDR3 DNA: TGTGCCAGGAAGGACAGGGCCCGACTTATGAACACTGAAGCTTTCTTT. Translating it yields CARKDRARLMNTEAFF.